Given below is one TCR beta chain in context. Germline V gene sequence: CDR1 MGHRA, CDR2 YSYEKL. The V gene lost 0 bases and the J gene lost 7 bases, with 16 bases spanning the gap. There are 15 residues in the CDR3. With survey level as its setting, the immunoSEQ assay was v3.0. Sequenced by immunoSEQ multiplex PCR; TCRdb stores in-frame clones only, minus some. The sample holds around 35,000 clones, roughly 97% seen once. The record originates from a study of long-term antiretroviral therapy in people with HIV. This TCR was sampled from a man aged 25 to 40 with HIV. Sequencing was performed on unsorted PBMCs, taken 6.9 years after starting antiretroviral therapy. This rearrangement joins TRBV4-1 to TRBJ2-7; the D is unclear. The chain's CDR3 is CASSQDFGSLWEQYF. The CDR3 DNA follows: TGCGCCAGCAGCCAAGATTTCGGAAGTCTTTGGGAGCAGTACTTC.